Sequencing of this T cell receptor (beta chain) was carried out in a study of blood T cells in healthy people across ages. The germline V gene has CDR1 SGHRS and CDR2 YFSETQ. Trimming took 2 bases from V and 2 from J; bases not matched to a gene: 7. The CDR3 has 18 residues. Primed by a sample-barcoded 5' primer and a J-beta primer mix, a second PCR proceeded for about 6 to 11 cycles. Via MiXCR, TCRdb re-called the 5' RACE reads, giving one row per CDR3 protein. This table has roughly 1,500,000 distinct CDR3 sequences, about 35% appearing once. This clonotype was seen a few times. Material: blood. The origin of this receptor is a woman aged 25 to 39 in good health. J is TRBJ2-3 and V is TRBV5-1; 14 nucleotides agree with TRBD2. The CDR3 loop is CASSFGLAGGEFTDTQYF. The CDR3, as DNA: TGCGCCAGCAGCTTCGGACTAGCGGGGGGAGAATTCACAGATACGCAGTATTTT.